A selection of T cell receptor beta chains follows, all from one sample in a study of STAT3 mutations in large granular lymphocyte leukemia. Produced via immunoSEQ multiplex PCR; TCRdb's table is partial and in-frame only. This sample yields over 10,000 clones, of which about 88% are seen a single time; around 12% belongs to the top ten. Sample: PBMCs. These receptors were obtained from a human donor with T large granular lymphocyte leukemia. Some clones in this sample may be carry-over from other donors' samples. Each CDR3 is given with its conserved first and last residue. A D gene is named only where the DNA matches it firmly.

CDR3 protein	J gene	CDR3 length	V gene	D gene
CASSEEWDRGYSPLHF	TRBJ1-6	16	TRBV6-1	TRBD1
CASSRGTSELTRNTGELFF	TRBJ2-2	19	TRBV28	TRBD2
CASAEAGTNYGYTF	TRBJ1-2	14	TRBV7-8	-
CASSTTTRDGYTF	TRBJ1-2	13	TRBV19	-
CASSRDRQDTEAFF	TRBJ1-1	14	TRBV7-9	TRBD1
CASSQSVAYTEAFF	TRBJ1-1	14	TRBV6-5	-
CASSLGGYGYTF	TRBJ1-2	12	TRBV7-9	-
CASSPYLNQPQHF	TRBJ1-5	13	TRBV4-2	-
CASSLGAQPQHF	TRBJ1-5	12	TRBV5-6	-
CASSYVDRGLSEAFF	TRBJ1-1	15	TRBV27	TRBD1
CASSLRGARTEAFF	TRBJ1-1	14	TRBV7-3	-
CASRGGVNQPQHF	TRBJ1-5	13	TRBV28	-
CASSGQWNTEAFF	TRBJ1-1	13	TRBV9	-
CASSWARGDYSYEQYF	TRBJ2-7	16	TRBV5-1	-
CASSSTPWHGYTF	TRBJ1-2	13	TRBV6-5	-
CASRDRIRSGANVLTF	TRBJ2-6	16	TRBV19	TRBD1